This TCR beta chain was sequenced for a study of cytomegalovirus exposure and HLA in healthy donors. General study results and limits: A previous analysis found most TCR beta V segments productive roughly 87% or roughly 30% of the time. TRBV6-2, TRBV6-3 and other indistinguishable V segments were excluded.

After removal of 6 bases from V and 8 bases from J, the junction contained 6 bases not matched to a gene. This CDR3 has 13 amino acids. Per germline, CDR1 MGHDK and CDR2 SYGVNS. The PCR used 60 Vbeta and 13 Jbeta primers. Sequencing used immunoSEQ multiplex PCR; TCRdb keeps in-frame clones, though not all of them. The profile shows 150,000 or so clones, 75% to 85% of them singletons. Remarks on this clone: What it binds is unknown.

The rearrangement links TRBV25-1 to TRBJ1-4; 7 nucleotides match TRBD1. Sequenced sample: PBMCs. This clonotype was obtained from a woman aged 40 to 50 in good health and CMV-seropositive. CDR3 sequence reads: CASRTGTFEKLFF. The CDR3 nucleotides read TGTGCCAGCAGGACAGGGACCTTCGAAAAACTGTTTTTT.